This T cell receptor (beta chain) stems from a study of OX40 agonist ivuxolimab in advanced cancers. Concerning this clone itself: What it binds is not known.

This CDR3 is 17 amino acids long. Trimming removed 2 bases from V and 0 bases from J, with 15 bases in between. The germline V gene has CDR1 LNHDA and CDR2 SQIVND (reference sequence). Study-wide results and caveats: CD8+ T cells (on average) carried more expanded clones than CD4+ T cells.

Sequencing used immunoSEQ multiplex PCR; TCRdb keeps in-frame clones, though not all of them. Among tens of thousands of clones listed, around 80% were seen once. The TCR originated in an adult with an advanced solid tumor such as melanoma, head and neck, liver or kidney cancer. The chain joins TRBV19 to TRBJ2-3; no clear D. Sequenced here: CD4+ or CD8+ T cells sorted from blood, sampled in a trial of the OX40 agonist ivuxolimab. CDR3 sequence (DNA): TGTGCCAGTAGTATATTAGGAGCGTCCCGTAGCACAGATACGCAGTATTTT. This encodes CASSILGASRSTDTQYF.